The 10 T cell receptor beta chains below all came from one sample that was sequenced in a study of T cell responses to AZD1222 COVID-19 vaccine. TCRdb keeps only in-frame clones here, not all; method: immunoSEQ multiplex PCR. The table records 110,000 or so clones, 88% of them present only once. The sequencing used peripheral blood, collected on day 0 of AZD1222 vaccination. The origin of the receptors is an adult in good health.

This chain connects TRBV5-1 to TRBJ2-3; 10 bases are shared with TRBD2. The CDR3 has 16 amino acids. J gave up 0 bases and V 1 base, and 2 bases lay outside the gene matches. CDR1 is SGHRS and CDR2 is YFSETQ in the germline V gene. The CDR3 sequence is CASSLKAGGSTDTQYF. As DNA, the CDR3 is TGCGCCAGCAGCTTGAAAGCGGGGGGGAGCACAGATACGCAGTATTTT.

CDR3 loop: CASSLGGTVSYEQYF. The CDR3 DNA sequence: TGTGCCAGCAGTTTAGGCGGGACAGTCAGTTACGAGCAGTACTTC. The chain joins TRBV27 to TRBJ2-7; weak D call: TRBD1 (7 bases). The CDR3 runs to 15 residues. Trimming took off 2 bases at V and 4 bases at J, with 15 bases between the two ends. Germline-derived CDR1 and CDR2 are MNHEY and SMNVEV (reference sequence).

The rearrangement joins TRBV11-2 to TRBJ1-2, with D possibly matching TRBD1 (6 bases). The CDR3 runs to 14 residues. V lost 1 base, J lost 7 bases, and 13 bases lay in between. Germline lookup yields CDR1 SGHAT and CDR2 FQNNGV. The CDR3 here is CASSLASGVGGYTF. The CDR3 coding sequence is TGTGCCAGCAGCTTAGCATCAGGGGTCGGTGGCTACACCTTC.

This chain uses TRBV18 with TRBJ1-1; unclear D gene. The V and J ends lost 6 bases and 1 base respectively, with 12 bases between them. Germline V CDR1 and CDR2: KGHSH, LQKENI. CDR3 size: 14 residues. CDR3 coding DNA: TGTGCCAGCTCCCCGGGTTGGGGGAACACTGAAGCTTTCTTT. Its protein product is CASSPGWGNTEAFF.

The CDR3 here is CASSLGTTLGQFF. The CDR3 DNA reads as TGTGCCAGCAGTTTGGGAACCACCTTAGGACAGTTCTTC. The chain recombines TRBV12-3 or TRBV12-4 with TRBJ2-1; D is unclear. With 3 bases removed from V and 13 bases from J, the gap between germline ends came to 16 bases. This CDR3 is 13 amino acids long.

This chain uses TRBV6-6 with TRBJ2-7; TRBD1 agrees at 8 bases. This CDR3 has 14 amino acids. Germline lookup yields CDR1 MNHNY and CDR2 SVGAGI (reference sequence). Trimming at V came to 7 bases and at J to 5 bases, leaving 10 bases not matched to a gene. The CDR3 DNA reads TGTGCCAGCACCCGCGGACAGGGCTGGAACGAGCAGTACTTC. It specifies CASTRGQGWNEQYF.

This chain joins TRBV7-9 and TRBJ1-4, with D unclear. Germline V CDR1 and CDR2: SEHNR, FQNEAQ (reference sequence). CDR3 length: 17 residues. V lost 5 bases, J lost 3 bases, and 19 bases lay in between. The CDR3 DNA is TGTGCCAGCAGCCCCCTTTGGGCCTCTCGGGCTAATGAAAAACTGTTTTTT. Its translation: CASSPLWASRANEKLFF.

V gene TRBV7-9 combines with J gene TRBJ1-2; D is perhaps TRBD1 (5 bases). Trimming shortened V by 5 bases and J by 2 bases, and 15 bases separated the two germline ends. Looked up from germline, CDR1 is SEHNR and CDR2 is FQNEAQ (reference sequence). This CDR3 has 15 residues. This CDR3 reads CASSLSFGGNYGYTF. The CDR3 DNA sequence: TGTGCCAGCAGCCTTTCATTTGGGGGGAACTATGGCTACACCTTC.

The chain couples TRBV19 to TRBJ2-3; 11 nucleotides agree with TRBD2. This CDR3 comprises 17 residues. Unmatched junction bases numbered 4, after V lost 2 bases and J lost 0 bases. Germline values: CDR1 LNHDA, CDR2 SQIVND (reference sequence). The CDR3 nucleotides are TGTGCCAGTAGTATAAGGCTAGCGGGGGGAAGCACAGATACGCAGTATTTT. Protein: CASSIRLAGGSTDTQYF. Full variable domain (missing parts from reference TRBV19 and TRBJ2-3): DGGITQSPKYLFRKEGQNVTLSCEQNLNHDAMYWYRQDPGQGLRLIYYSQIVNDFQKGDIAEGYSVSREKKESFPLTVTSAQKNPTAFYLCASSIRLAGGSTDTQYFGPGTRLTVL.

The chain recombines TRBV10-3 with TRBJ1-2; tentative D call: TRBD1 (6 bases). The length of the CDR3 is 13 residues. Trimming stripped 10 bases from V and 2 bases from J, with 14 bases between. Germline V gene data show CDR1 as ENHRY and CDR2 as SYGVKD. The CDR3 spells CATMNRVNYGYTF. CDR3 coding DNA: TGTGCCACCATGAACAGGGTAAACTATGGCTACACCTTC.